This T cell receptor beta chain came from a study of shared clonotypes between healthy human individuals. This clone was found once. CD8 cells classed as naive were CD45RO-negative and positively selected for CCR7, excluding terminally differentiated effector memory CD45RA+ cells. The data were produced by immunoSEQ multiplex PCR, yet TCRdb's version contains in-frame clones alone and is incomplete. The sample has more than 2 million clones, about 95% seen once. The sequenced sample was naive CD8+ T cells sorted from blood. The source of this sequence is a man aged 18 to 30 in good health.

In DNA form, the CDR3 reads TGTGCCAGCAGTTTCTCACGAGGGAGGGGCTCCTACGAGCAGTACTTC. It specifies CASSFSRGRGSYEQYF. J is TRBJ2-7 and V is TRBV27; 7 bases are a match to TRBD2. The CDR3 sequence is 16 residues long. The germline V gene has CDR1 MNHEY and CDR2 SMNVEV (reference sequence). V trimming: 3 bases; J trimming: 0 bases; junction bases outside the gene matches: 8.